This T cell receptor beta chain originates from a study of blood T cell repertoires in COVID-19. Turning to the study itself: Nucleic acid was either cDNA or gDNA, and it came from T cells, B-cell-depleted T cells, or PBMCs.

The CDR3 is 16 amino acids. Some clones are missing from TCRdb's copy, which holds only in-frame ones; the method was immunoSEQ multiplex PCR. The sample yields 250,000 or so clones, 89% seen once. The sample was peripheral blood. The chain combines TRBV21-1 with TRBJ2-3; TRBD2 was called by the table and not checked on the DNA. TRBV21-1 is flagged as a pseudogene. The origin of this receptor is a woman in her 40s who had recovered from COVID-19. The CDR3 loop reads CASNTAGGPSTDTQYF. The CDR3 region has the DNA TGTGCCAGTAATACAGCGGGAGGGCCTAGCACAGATACGCAGTATTTT.